This T cell receptor (beta chain) was identified during a study of blood T cell repertoires in COVID-19. Turning to the study itself: Researchers got acute and convalescent COVID-19 samples from the United States, Italy and Spain. In each case, the material was cDNA or gDNA derived from T cells, B-cell-depleted T cells, or PBMCs.

Methods used by the authors: For nucleated cells, counts were estimated from reference gene primer amplification. The protocol was immunoSEQ multiplex PCR, while the TCRdb copy is restricted to in-frame clones and leaves out a portion. That table supplies the V and J calls and clone size; D and trimming were determined from the DNA. The repertoire has about 150,000 clones, around 89% of them found once; the top ten carry approximately 2.1%. Germline V lookup: CDR1 SGHVS, CDR2 FQNEAQ. The length of the CDR3 is 14 residues. The V and J ends lost 5 bases and 3 bases, in that order; junction bases with no gene match: 4.

This chain connects TRBV7-8 to TRBJ2-1; TRBD2 matches at 7 bases. The sample consisted of peripheral blood. The receptor's source is a man aged 50 to 59 who had recovered from COVID-19. The CDR3 coding sequence is TGTGCCAGCAGCCCCGCGGGAGTCTACAATGAGCAGTTCTTC. Translated, it gives CASSPAGVYNEQFF.